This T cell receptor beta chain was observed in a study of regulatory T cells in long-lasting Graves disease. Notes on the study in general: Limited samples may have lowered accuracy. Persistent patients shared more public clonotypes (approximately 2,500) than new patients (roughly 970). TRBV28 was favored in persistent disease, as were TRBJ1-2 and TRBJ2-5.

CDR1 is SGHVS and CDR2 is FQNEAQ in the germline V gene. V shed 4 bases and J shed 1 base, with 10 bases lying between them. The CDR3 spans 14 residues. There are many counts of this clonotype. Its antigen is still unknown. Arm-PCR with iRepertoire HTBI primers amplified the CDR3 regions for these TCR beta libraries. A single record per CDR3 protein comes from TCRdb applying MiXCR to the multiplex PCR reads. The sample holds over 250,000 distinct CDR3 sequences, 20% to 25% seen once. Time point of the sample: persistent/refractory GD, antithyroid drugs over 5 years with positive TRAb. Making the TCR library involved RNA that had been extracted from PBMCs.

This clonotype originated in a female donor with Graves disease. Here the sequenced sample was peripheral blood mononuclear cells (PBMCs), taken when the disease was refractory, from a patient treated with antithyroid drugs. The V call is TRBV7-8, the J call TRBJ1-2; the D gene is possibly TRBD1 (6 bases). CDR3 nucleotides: TGTGCCAGCAGCTCCCGCAGGGGTAACTATGGCTACACCTTC. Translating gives CASSSRRGNYGYTF.